A single sample gave rise to the 5 T cell receptor beta chains below, sequenced in a study of blood T cell repertoires in COVID-19. TCRdb's table, derived via immunoSEQ multiplex PCR, lists solely in-frame clones and lacks some. The data show more than 350,000 clones, 80% to 90% seen once. The sample was peripheral blood. All receptors derive from a woman aged 30 to 39 with COVID-19, enrolled during active disease.

CDR3 DNA sequence: TGTGCCTGGAGTCAGGGGGCGGATCAGCCCCAGCATTTT. Translated, it gives CAWSQGADQPQHF. The chain uses TRBV30 and TRBJ1-5, with TRBD1 matching over 8 bases. In germline, CDR1 is GTSNPN, CDR2 SVGIG (reference sequence). The length of the CDR3 is 13 residues. Trimming at V came to 2 bases and at J to 5 bases, leaving 2 bases not matched to a gene.

This clone was counted once. The V gene is TRBV27, the J gene TRBJ2-1; 10 nucleotides agree with TRBD1. This CDR3 has 16 amino acids. The J segment lost 1 base and the V segment lost 3 bases, leaving 3 bases of the junction unmatched. Germline CDR1 and CDR2: MNHEY and SMNVEV (reference sequence). CDR3 residues: CASSFPGQGSYNEQFF. The CDR3, as DNA: TGTGCCAGCAGTTTCCCGGGACAGGGGTCCTACAATGAGCAGTTCTTC.

The V call is TRBV28, the J call TRBJ1-5; D is possibly TRBD1 (6 bases). This CDR3 region has 14 residues. V was cut by 10 bases and J by 6 bases, with 19 bases left in between. The germline V gene encodes CDR1 MDHEN and CDR2 SYDVKM. The CDR3 bases are TGTGCCACCTCTTCCCCGGGGGGCGGTCAGCCCCAGCATTTT. It codes for CATSSPGGGQPQHF.

The V call is TRBV4-3, the J call TRBJ2-7, with D possibly TRBD1 on 6 matching bases. Per germline, CDR1 LGHNA and CDR2 YSLEER. The germline V and J ends were trimmed by 0 bases and 0 bases, with 15 bases remaining between them. The CDR3 has 17 residues. Here the CDR3 DNA reads TGCGCCAGCAGCCAAGACTGGGGGACATTGAGCTCCTACGAGCAGTACTTC. Translating gives CASSQDWGTLSSYEQYF.

This clone was observed a few times. The gene calls are TRBV5-1 and TRBJ1-2; D perhaps matches TRBD1 (6 bases). Trimming cost V 4 bases and J 5 bases, with 21 bases left between them. The CDR3 has 16 residues. From germline, CDR1 is SGHRS and CDR2 YFSETQ. This CDR3 is CASSPTARGEGYGYTF. The CDR3 DNA is TGCGCCAGCAGCCCCACAGCCAGGGGAGAAGGGTATGGCTACACCTTC.